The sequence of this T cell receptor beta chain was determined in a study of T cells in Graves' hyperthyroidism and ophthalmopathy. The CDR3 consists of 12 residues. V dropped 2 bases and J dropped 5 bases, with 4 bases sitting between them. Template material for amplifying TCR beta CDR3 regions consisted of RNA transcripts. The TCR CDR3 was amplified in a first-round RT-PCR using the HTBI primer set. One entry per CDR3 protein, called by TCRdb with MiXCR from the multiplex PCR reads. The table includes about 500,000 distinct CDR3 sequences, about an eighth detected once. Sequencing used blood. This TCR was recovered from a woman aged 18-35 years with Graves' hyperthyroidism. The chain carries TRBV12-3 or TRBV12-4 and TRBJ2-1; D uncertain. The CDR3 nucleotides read TGTGCCAGCAGTTTATTCCACAATGAGCAGTTCTTC. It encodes CASSLFHNEQFF.